This T cell receptor beta chain was profiled in a study of blood T cells in healthy people across ages. Alongside a J-beta primer mix, a sample-barcoded 5' primer served in a second PCR lasting about 7 to 12 cycles. Sequencing yielded, for each sample, at least 2.5 million paired-end reads carrying CDR3. TCRdb ran MiXCR on the 5' RACE reads and lists one entry per CDR3 protein. The data hold about a million distinct CDR3 sequences, with approximately 49% observed a single time. The table lists this clonotype with a few counts. The target antigen is unknown. General observations from the study: The diversity estimates, figures obtained from one million T cells, were considered underestimates. Long-lived and aged donors differed, with more naive CD4+ cells and higher diversity in the long-lived.

Sequenced material: blood. The sequence derives from a man aged 30-40 years in good health.

CDR3 sequence reads: CASMRGGVNEQFF. For the CDR3, the DNA is TGTGCCAGCATGCGGGGGGGGGTAAATGAGCAGTTCTTC. The rearrangement uses TRBV7-2 and TRBJ2-1; 9 nucleotides match TRBD2. Germline V gene sequence: CDR1 SGHTA, CDR2 FQGNSA. The V and J ends lost 7 bases and 7 bases, in that order; junction bases with no gene match: 5. CDR3 length: 13 residues. The variable domain in full, with the rest retrieved from reference TRBV7-2 and TRBJ2-1, is GAGVSQSPSNKVTEKGKDVELRCDPISGHTALYWYRQSLGQGLEFLIYFQGNSAPDKSGLPSDRFSAERTGGSVSTLTIQRTQQEDSAVYLCASMRGGVNEQFFGPGTRLTVL.